This T cell receptor (beta chain) was sequenced for a study of cytomegalovirus exposure and HLA in healthy donors. Study results and caveats: Based on reports, TCR beta sequences accurately predicted HLA-A and HLA-B alleles for most subjects. A later analysis linked a missense DCLRE1C variant to TCR beta V- and J-gene trimming.

The donors comprised healthy bone marrow donors. Germline loops: CDR1 MDHEN, CDR2 SYDVKM. The length of the CDR3 is 14 residues. The V gene end was trimmed by 5 bases and the J gene end by 2 bases; junction bases not matched to a gene: 5. With 60 Vbeta and 13 Jbeta primers, the PCR was carried out. The method was immunoSEQ multiplex PCR; TCRdb's version includes in-frame clones alone and lacks a portion of them. Of approximately 90,000 clones in the sample, more than 70% were seen once. As for this clone: Its antigen is still unknown.

The TCR originated in a man aged 30 to 39 in good health and CMV-seronegative. The sequencing input was PBMCs. The V and J genes are TRBV28 and TRBJ1-2; 7 nucleotides agree with TRBD1. Written as DNA, the CDR3 is TGTGCCAGCAGTGGGCCGGGACAGAACTATGGCTACACCTTC. Translation: CASSGPGQNYGYTF.